These T cell receptor beta chains were read from a single sample in a study of T cell changes during pregnancy in multiple sclerosis. Some clones are missing from TCRdb's copy, which holds only in-frame ones; the method was immunoSEQ multiplex PCR. There are 58,000 or so clones in the sample; 75% to 90% occur only once, and 1.8% lies in the top ten. The source material was peripheral blood, sampled after pregnancy. The source is a female donor with multiple sclerosis, enrolled in a pregnancy study. Each CDR3 is given with its conserved first and last residue. The D gene is left open where the match is weak. Size is stated for part of the rows, as once, few or many counts, or as a class when the clone is expanded.

j_gene,len,d_gene,abundance,v_gene,CDR3aa,CDR3nt
TRBJ2-7,13,TRBD1,-,TRBV29-1,CSVADREPYEQYF,TGCAGCGTTGCGGACAGGGAACCCTACGAGCAGTACTTC
TRBJ1-4,13,-,-,TRBV29-1,CSVNRDAGEKLFF,TGCAGCGTTAACCGGGACGCGGGGGAAAAACTGTTTTTT
TRBJ1-1,14,TRBD1,-,TRBV5-1,CASSFQGENTEAFF,TGCGCCAGCAGCTTCCAGGGGGAGAACACTGAAGCTTTCTTT
TRBJ1-2,15,TRBD1,medium-sized,TRBV11-2,CASSSVSRGRYGYTF,TGTGCCAGCAGTTCAGTGAGCAGGGGGCGGTATGGCTACACCTTC
TRBJ2-7,14,-,-,TRBV5-1,CASSLGWGRDEQYF,TGCGCCAGCAGCTTGGGCTGGGGCCGGGACGAGCAGTACTTC
TRBJ2-2,14,-,-,TRBV5-1,CASSLDLPAGELFF,TGCGCCAGCAGCTTGGACTTGCCCGCCGGGGAGCTGTTTTTT
TRBJ2-3,15,-,-,TRBV5-1,CASSRDFGDTDTQYF,TGCGCCAGCAGTCGGGACTTCGGGGACACAGATACGCAGTATTTT
TRBJ1-2,13,-,-,TRBV5-1,CASSRTSTDGYTF,TGCGCCAGCAGCCGGACCTCGACAGATGGCTACACCTTC
TRBJ1-5,10,-,-,TRBV20-1,CSAIGYTQHF,TGCAGTGCTATCGGGTATACCCAGCATTTT
TRBJ1-2,14,-,-,TRBV19,CASSQAGQYYGYTF,TGTGCCAGTAGCCAGGCAGGACAGTACTATGGCTACACCTTC
TRBJ1-1,13,-,few,TRBV30,CAWTGVTNTEAFF,TGTGCCTGGACAGGGGTCACGAACACTGAAGCTTTCTTT
TRBJ1-2,15,TRBD1,-,TRBV7-9,CASSLGSLTGEGYTF,TGTGCCAGCAGCTTAGGCTCCCTGACAGGGGAAGGCTACACCTTC
TRBJ1-1,12,-,few,TRBV6-5,CASSYGTLEAFF,TGTGCCAGCAGTTATGGGACACTTGAAGCTTTCTTT
TRBJ2-3,16,-,-,TRBV9,CASSPRIPRGTDTQYF,TGTGCCAGCAGCCCCCGCATCCCGAGAGGCACAGATACGCAGTATTTT
TRBJ2-1,15,-,-,TRBV7-2,CASSLSLAQYNEQFF,TGTGCCAGCAGCTTAAGCCTAGCGCAGTACAATGAGCAGTTCTTC
TRBJ1-1,12,TRBD1,-,TRBV7-9,CASSLPEGATFF,TGTGCCAGCAGCTTGCCGGAGGGGGCGACTTTCTTT
TRBJ2-7,17,TRBD2,-,TRBV10-1,CATTLVVSGDSSYEQYF,TGCGCCACTACCTTGGTGGTTAGCGGGGACTCCTCCTACGAGCAGTACTTC
TRBJ1-2,15,TRBD1,-,TRBV11-2,CASSLTGQGGYGYTF,TGTGCCAGCAGCTTAACGGGACAGGGAGGTTATGGCTACACCTTC
TRBJ2-4,15,TRBD1,-,TRBV2,CASSPTLDRGNIQYF,TGTGCCAGCAGTCCGACCTTGGACAGGGGCAACATTCAGTACTTC
TRBJ1-2,17,-,once,TRBV9,CASSADLQADYSYGYTF,TGTGCCAGCAGCGCCGACCTACAAGCGGATTACAGCTATGGCTACACCTTC
TRBJ2-2,15,-,once,TRBV5-4,CASSPGTANTGELFF,TGTGCCAGCAGCCCCGGTACCGCGAACACCGGGGAGCTGTTTTTT
TRBJ2-6,16,-,-,TRBV7-2,CASSLGSGSGANVLTF,TGTGCCAGCAGCTTAGGGAGTGGCTCTGGGGCCAACGTCCTGACTTTC
TRBJ1-5,19,-,-,TRBV4-2,CASSQDWATGSSYMQPQHF,TGTGCCAGCAGCCAAGATTGGGCAACTGGGTCCTCCTATATGCAGCCCCAGCATTTT
TRBJ2-7,17,-,medium-sized,TRBV11-2,CASSLGTPGGWVYEQYF,TGTGCCAGCAGCTTAGGCACCCCGGGGGGCTGGGTCTACGAGCAGTACTTC
TRBJ1-2,13,-,-,TRBV6-1,CASSTGIYYGYTF,TGTGCCAGCAGTACCGGGATTTACTATGGCTACACCTTC
TRBJ1-3,13,-,-,TRBV30,CAGTRISRDTIYF,TGTGCCGGTACGAGGATTTCACGGGACACCATATATTTT